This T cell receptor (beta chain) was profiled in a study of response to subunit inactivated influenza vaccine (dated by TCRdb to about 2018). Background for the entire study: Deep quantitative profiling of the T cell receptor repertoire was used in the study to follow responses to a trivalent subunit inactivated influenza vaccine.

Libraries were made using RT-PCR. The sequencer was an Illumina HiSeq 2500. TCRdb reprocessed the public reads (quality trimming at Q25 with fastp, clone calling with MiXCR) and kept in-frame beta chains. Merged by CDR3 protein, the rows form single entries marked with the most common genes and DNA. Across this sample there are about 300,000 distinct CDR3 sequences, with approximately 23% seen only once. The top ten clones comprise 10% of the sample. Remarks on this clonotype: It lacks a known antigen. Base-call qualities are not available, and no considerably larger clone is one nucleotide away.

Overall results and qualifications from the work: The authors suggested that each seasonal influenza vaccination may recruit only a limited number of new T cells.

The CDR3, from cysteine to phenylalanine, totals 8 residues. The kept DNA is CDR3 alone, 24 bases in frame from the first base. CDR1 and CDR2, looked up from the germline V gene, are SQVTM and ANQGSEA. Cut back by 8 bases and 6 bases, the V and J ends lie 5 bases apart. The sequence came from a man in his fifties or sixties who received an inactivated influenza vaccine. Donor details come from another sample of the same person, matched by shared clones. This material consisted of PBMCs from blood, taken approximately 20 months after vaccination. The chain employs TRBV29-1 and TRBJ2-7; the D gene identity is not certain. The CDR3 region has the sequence CSCPEQYF. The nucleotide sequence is TGCAGCTGCCCCGAGCAGTACTTC.